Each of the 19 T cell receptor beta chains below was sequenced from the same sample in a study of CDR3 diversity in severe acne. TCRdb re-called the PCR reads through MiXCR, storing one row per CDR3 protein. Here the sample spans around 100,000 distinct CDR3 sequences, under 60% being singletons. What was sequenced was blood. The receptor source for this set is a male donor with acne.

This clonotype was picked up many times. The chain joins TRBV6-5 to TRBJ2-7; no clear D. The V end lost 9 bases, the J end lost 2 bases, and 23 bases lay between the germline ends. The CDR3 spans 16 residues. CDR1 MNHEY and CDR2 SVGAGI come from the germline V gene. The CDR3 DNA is TGTGCCAGTTCACAGTCCTTTTCACGGGCCCCCTACGAGCAGTACTTC. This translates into CASSQSFSRAPYEQYF.

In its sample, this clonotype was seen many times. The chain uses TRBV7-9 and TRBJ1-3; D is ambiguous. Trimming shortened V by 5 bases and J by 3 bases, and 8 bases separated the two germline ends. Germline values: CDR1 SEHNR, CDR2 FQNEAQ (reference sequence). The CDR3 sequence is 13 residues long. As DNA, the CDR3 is TGTGCCAGCAGCGGGGATAGTGGAAACACCATATATTTT. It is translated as CASSGDSGNTIYF.

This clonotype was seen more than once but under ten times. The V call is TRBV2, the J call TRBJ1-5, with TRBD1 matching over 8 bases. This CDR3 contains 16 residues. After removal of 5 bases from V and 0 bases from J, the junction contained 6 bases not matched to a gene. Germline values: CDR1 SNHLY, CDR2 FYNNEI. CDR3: CASSTGTGLSNQPQHF. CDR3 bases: TGTGCCAGCAGTACCGGGACAGGTCTTAGCAATCAGCCCCAGCATTTT.

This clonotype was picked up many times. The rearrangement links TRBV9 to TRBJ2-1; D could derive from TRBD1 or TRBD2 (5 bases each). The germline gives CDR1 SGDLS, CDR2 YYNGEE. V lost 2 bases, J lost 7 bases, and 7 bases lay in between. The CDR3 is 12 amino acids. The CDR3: CASSVGPNEQFF. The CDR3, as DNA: TGTGCCAGCAGCGTGGGACCGAATGAGCAGTTCTTC.

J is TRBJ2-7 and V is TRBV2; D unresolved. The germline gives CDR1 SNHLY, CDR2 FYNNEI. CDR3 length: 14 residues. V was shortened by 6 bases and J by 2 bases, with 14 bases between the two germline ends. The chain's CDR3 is CASRWGGNTYEQYF. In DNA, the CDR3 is TGTGCCAGCAGGTGGGGTGGAAATACCTACGAGCAGTACTTC.

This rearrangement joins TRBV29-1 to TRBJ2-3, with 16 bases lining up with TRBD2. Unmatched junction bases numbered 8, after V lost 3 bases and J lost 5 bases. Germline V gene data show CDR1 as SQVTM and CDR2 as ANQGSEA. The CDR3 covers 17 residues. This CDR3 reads CSVEGLAGGRAGDTQYF. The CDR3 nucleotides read TGCAGCGTTGAGGGACTAGCGGGAGGGCGGGCTGGAGATACGCAGTATTTT.

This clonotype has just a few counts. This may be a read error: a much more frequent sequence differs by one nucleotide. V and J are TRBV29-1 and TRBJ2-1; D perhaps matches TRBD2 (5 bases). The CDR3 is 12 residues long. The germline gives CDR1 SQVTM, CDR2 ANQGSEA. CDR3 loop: CSEKAVYDEQFF. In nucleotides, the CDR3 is TGCAGCGAGAAAGCGGTCTACGATGAGCAGTTCTTC.

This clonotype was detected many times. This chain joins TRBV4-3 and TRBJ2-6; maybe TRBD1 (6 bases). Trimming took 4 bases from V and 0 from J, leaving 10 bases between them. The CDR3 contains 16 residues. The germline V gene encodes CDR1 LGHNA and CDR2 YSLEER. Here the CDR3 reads CASSPDSHSGANVLTF. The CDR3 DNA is TGCGCCAGCAGCCCGGACAGCCACTCTGGGGCCAACGTCCTGACTTTC.

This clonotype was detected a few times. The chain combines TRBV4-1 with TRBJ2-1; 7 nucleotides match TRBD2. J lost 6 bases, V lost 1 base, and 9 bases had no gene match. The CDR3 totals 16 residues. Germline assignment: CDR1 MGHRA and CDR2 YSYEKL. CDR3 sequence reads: CASSQVLRGRVNEQFF. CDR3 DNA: TGCGCCAGCAGCCAAGTCCTACGAGGGAGGGTCAATGAGCAGTTCTTC.

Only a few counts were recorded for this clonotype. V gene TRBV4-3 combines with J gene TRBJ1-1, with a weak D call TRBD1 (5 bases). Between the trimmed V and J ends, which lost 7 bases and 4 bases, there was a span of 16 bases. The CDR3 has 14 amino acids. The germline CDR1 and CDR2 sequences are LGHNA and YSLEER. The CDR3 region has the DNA TGCGCCAGCACCCTAAGACAGTCTCGCACTGAAGCTTTCTTT. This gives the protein CASTLRQSRTEAFF.

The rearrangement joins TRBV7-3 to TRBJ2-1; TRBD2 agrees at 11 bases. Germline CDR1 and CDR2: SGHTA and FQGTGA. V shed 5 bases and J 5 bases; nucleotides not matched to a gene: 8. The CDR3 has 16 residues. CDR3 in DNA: TGTGCCAGCAGCCCGACTAGCGGGACCCTCGACAATGAGCAGTTCTTC. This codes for CASSPTSGTLDNEQFF.

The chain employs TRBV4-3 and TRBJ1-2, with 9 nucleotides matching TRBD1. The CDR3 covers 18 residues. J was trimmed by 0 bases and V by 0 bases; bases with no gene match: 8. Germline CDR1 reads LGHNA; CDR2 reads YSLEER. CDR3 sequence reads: CASSQEPGQGVANYGYTF. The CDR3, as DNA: TGCGCCAGCAGCCAAGAACCGGGACAGGGAGTAGCTAACTATGGCTACACCTTC.

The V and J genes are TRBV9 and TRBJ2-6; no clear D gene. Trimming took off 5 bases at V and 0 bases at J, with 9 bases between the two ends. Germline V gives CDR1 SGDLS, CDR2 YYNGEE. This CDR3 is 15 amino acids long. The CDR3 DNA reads TGTGCCAGCAGTTTCTCCGGCTCTGGGGCCAACGTCCTGACTTTC. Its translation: CASSFSGSGANVLTF.

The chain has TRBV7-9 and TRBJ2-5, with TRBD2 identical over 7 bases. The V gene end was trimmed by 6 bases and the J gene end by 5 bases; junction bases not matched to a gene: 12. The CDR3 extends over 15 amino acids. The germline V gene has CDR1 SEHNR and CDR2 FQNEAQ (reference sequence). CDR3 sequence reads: CASSPTREGSETQYF. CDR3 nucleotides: TGTGCCAGCAGTCCTACAAGGGAGGGGTCCGAGACCCAGTACTTC. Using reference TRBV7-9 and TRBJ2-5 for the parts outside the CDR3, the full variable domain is DTGVSQNPRHKITKRGQNVTFRCDPISEHNRLYWYRQTLGQGPEFLTYFQNEAQLEKSRLLSDRFSAERPKGSFSTLEIQRTEQGDSAMYLCASSPTREGSETQYFGPGTRLLVL.

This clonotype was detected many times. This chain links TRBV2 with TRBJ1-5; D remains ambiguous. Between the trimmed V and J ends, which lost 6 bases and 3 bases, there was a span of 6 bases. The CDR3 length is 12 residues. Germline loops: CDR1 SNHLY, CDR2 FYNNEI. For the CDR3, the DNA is TGTGCCAGCAGACAGACCAATCAGCCCCAGCATTTT. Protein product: CASRQTNQPQHF. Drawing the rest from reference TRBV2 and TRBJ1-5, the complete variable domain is EPEVTQTPSHQVTQMGQEVILRCVPISNHLYFYWYRQILGQKVEFLVSFYNNEISEKSEIFDDQFSVERPDGSNFTLKIRSTKLEDSAMYFCASRQTNQPQHFGDGTRLSIL.

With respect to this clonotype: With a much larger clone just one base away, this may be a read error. CDR3: CASSSIEGGYTF. As DNA, the CDR3 is TGTGCCAGCAGCTCGATTGAGGGGGGCTACACCTTC. The chain employs TRBV5-4 and TRBJ1-2; TRBD1 might be the D (5 bases). Per the germline V gene, CDR1 is SGHNT and CDR2 is YYREEE (reference sequence). The V gene lost 3 bases and the J gene lost 8 bases, with 11 bases spanning the gap. CDR3 length: 12 amino acids.

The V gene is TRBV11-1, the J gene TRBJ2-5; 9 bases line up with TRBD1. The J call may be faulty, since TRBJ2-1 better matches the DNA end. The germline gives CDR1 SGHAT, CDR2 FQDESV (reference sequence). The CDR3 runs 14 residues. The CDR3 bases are TGTGCCAGCATGGGGACAGGGAGTTACAATGAGCAGTTCTTC. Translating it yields CASMGTGSYNEQFF.

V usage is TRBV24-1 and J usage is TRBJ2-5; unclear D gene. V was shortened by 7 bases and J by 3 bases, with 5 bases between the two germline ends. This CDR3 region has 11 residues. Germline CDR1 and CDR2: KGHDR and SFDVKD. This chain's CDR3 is CATSKEETQYF. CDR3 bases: TGTGCCACCAGCAAGGAAGAGACCCAGTACTTC.

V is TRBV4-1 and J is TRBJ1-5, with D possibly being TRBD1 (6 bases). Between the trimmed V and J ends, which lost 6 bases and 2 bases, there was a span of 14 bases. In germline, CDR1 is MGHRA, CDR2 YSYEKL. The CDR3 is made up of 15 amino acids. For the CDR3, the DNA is TGCGCCAGCAGTCCACAGGGTTTAGGCAATCAGCCCCAGCATTTT. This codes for CASSPQGLGNQPQHF.